These 23 T cell receptor beta chains originate from one sample sequenced in a study of graft-versus-host responses after intestinal transplantation. Libraries were prepared by immunoSEQ multiplex PCR; TCRdb keeps only in-frame clonotypes and omits some of them. Of more than 85,000 clones listed, 90% to 95% were seen once; the top ten hold 0.45% to 0.65%. No cognate antigen is known for these TCRs. This sample comprised unstimulated CD8+ T cells sorted from spleen or lymph node cells, obtained before intestinal transplant. Receptor source: a human donor who received an intestinal transplant.

The chain carries TRBV9 and TRBJ1-1; D is undetermined. Per germline, CDR1 SGDLS and CDR2 YYNGEE. V was shortened by 0 bases and J by 3 bases, with 27 bases between the two germline ends. The CDR3 contains 20 residues. CDR3 coding DNA: TGTGCCAGCAGCGTAGGATTCGGGAGTGGACGGAGAGAGATTTACACTGAAGCTTTCTTT. This translates into CASSVGFGSGRREIYTEAFF.

The sample holds one count of this clone. V is TRBV11-2 and J is TRBJ1-3; D unclear. Trimming removed 5 bases from V and 7 bases from J, with 21 bases in between. The CDR3 contains 16 residues. From germline, CDR1 is SGHAT and CDR2 FQNNGV. In DNA form, the CDR3 reads TGTGCCAGCAGCGACCAGAGCGGACGTCTCGACAACACCATATATTTT. Translating gives CASSDQSGRLDNTIYF.

The chain recombines TRBV27 with TRBJ2-7, with D tentatively TRBD2 (7 bases). The CDR3 extends over 13 amino acids. The germline gives CDR1 MNHEY, CDR2 SMNVEV (reference sequence). Deletions cut 3 bases from V and 6 bases from J, with 12 bases between. Here the CDR3 reads CASSFGGQREQYF. CDR3 DNA: TGTGCCAGCAGTTTCGGGGGGCAGCGCGAGCAGTACTTC.

This chain uses TRBV10-1 with TRBJ2-3; 9 positions match TRBD2. This CDR3 is built from 16 residues. The germline CDR1 and CDR2 sequences are WNHNN and SYGVQD (reference sequence). The V and J ends lost 4 bases and 4 bases, in that order; junction bases with no gene match: 9. The CDR3 protein is CASSGLAGLLSDTQYF. CDR3 sequence (DNA): TGCGCCAGCAGTGGTCTAGCGGGACTCCTATCAGATACGCAGTATTTT.

A remark on this clone: At the DNA level, this CDR3 is encoded by other sequences in the same sample as well. The V gene is TRBV27, the J gene TRBJ2-3, with no clear D. The CDR3 spans 12 residues. CDR1 is MNHEY, CDR2 SMNVEV, per germline (reference sequence). Trimming stripped 3 bases from V and 1 base from J, with 2 bases between. As DNA, the CDR3 is TGTGCCAGCAGTTTGGGCACAGATACGCAGTATTTT. As protein: CASSLGTDTQYF.

The rearrangement links TRBV21-1 to TRBJ2-2; the listed D gene, TRBD2, was not tested against the DNA. TRBV21-1 constitutes a pseudogene. This CDR3 spans 16 amino acids. The CDR3 here is CASSASLAGGPGELFF. In DNA, the CDR3 is TGTGCCAGCAGCGCGTCACTAGCGGGAGGGCCCGGGGAGCTGTTTTTT.

The chain recombines TRBV7-3 with TRBJ1-2; tentative D call: TRBD1 (6 bases). Looked up from germline, CDR1 is SGHTA and CDR2 is FQGTGA. The V end was cut by 5 bases, the J end by 5 bases, with 24 bases between. CDR3 length: 17 amino acids. For the CDR3, the DNA is TGTGCCAGCAGCCCAACGGCGTTCTTGGGGGCAATGTATGGCTACACCTTC. Translated: CASSPTAFLGAMYGYTF.

The chain has TRBV27 and TRBJ2-3, with D maybe TRBD2 (5 bases). Trimming cost V 3 bases and J 3 bases, with 13 bases left between them. CDR1 and CDR2 from the germline V gene are MNHEY and SMNVEV (reference sequence). This CDR3 is 15 amino acids long. The CDR3 spells CASSFDYAVTDTQYF. CDR3 bases: TGTGCCAGCAGTTTCGACTATGCTGTGACAGATACGCAGTATTTT.

The rearrangement links TRBV7-9 to TRBJ1-1; weak D call: TRBD1 (6 bases). The CDR3 loop spans 16 amino acids. Germline lookup yields CDR1 SEHNR and CDR2 FQNEAQ (reference sequence). The germline V and J ends were trimmed by 5 bases and 1 base, with 17 bases remaining between them. CDR3: CASSHTSRDKNTEAFF. DNA of the CDR3: TGTGCCAGCAGCCACACATCAAGGGACAAGAACACTGAAGCTTTCTTT.

This clone appeared once. This chain uses TRBV27 with TRBJ2-4; maybe TRBD2 (6 bases). The V end was cut by 3 bases, the J end by 3 bases, with 21 bases between. Germline V gene sequence: CDR1 MNHEY, CDR2 SMNVEV (reference sequence). CDR3 length: 18 amino acids. The CDR3 nucleotides read TGTGCCAGCAGTTTGCCCCTATTGCAAGAAGCGGGCAAAAACATTCAGTACTTC. Amino acid sequence: CASSLPLLQEAGKNIQYF.

The chain employs TRBV14 and TRBJ2-3; no clear D. Germline values: CDR1 SGHDN, CDR2 FVKESK. Trimming stripped 0 bases from V and 0 bases from J, with 10 bases between. The CDR3 spans 16 residues. CDR3 region: CASSQDNRMSTDTQYF. CDR3 nucleotides: TGTGCCAGCAGCCAAGATAATCGGATGAGCACAGATACGCAGTATTTT.

The CDR3 loop is CAWTISGTFYGYTF. The CDR3 bases are TGTGCCTGGACCATCTCCGGGACTTTCTATGGCTACACCTTC. V gene TRBV30 combines with J gene TRBJ1-2; possibly TRBD1 for D (5 bases). Germline CDR1 GTSNPN, CDR2 SVGIG (reference sequence). The CDR3 loop spans 14 amino acids. V was shortened by 4 bases and J by 4 bases, with 16 bases between the two germline ends.

The gene calls are TRBV4-1 and TRBJ1-2; D gene uncertain. The germline V and J ends were trimmed by 0 bases and 4 bases, with 12 bases remaining between them. Germline V gene lookup returns CDR1 MGHRA and CDR2 YSYEKL. The length of the CDR3 is 15 residues. The CDR3 coding sequence is TGCGCCAGCAGCCAAGATGAGGTAAATGGCTATGGCTACACCTTC. It codes for CASSQDEVNGYGYTF.

The chain joins TRBV10-2 to TRBJ2-7, with D perhaps being TRBD1 or TRBD2 (6 bases each). Per the germline V gene, CDR1 is WSHSY and CDR2 is SAAADI. The V end lost 8 bases, the J end lost 1 base, and 15 bases lay between the germline ends. The CDR3 contains 14 residues. The CDR3 bases are TGCGCCAGCGGAGGGGGAAAGGGGTCCTACGAGCAGTACTTC. Its translation is CASGGGKGSYEQYF.

This clone was picked up one time. The rearrangement uses TRBV27 and TRBJ1-1, with unresolved D. CDR3 length: 13 residues. Germline V gene lookup returns CDR1 MNHEY and CDR2 SMNVEV (reference sequence). V lost 7 bases to trimming and J lost 1 base, with 10 bases between them. Written as DNA, the CDR3 is TGTGCCAGCACCTCGGCGGGGAACACTGAAGCTTTCTTT. Translated: CASTSAGNTEAFF.

This clone was seen a single time. V usage is TRBV7-8 and J usage is TRBJ2-5, with 7 positions matching TRBD1. TRBJ2-7 matches the DNA end more closely, so the J call is doubtful. The CDR3 totals 14 residues. Germline V gene sequence: CDR1 SGHVS, CDR2 FQNEAQ. CDR3 sequence (DNA): TGTGCCAGCAGCCCCGAGACAGGGAACTACGAGCAGTACTTC. The encoded protein is CASSPETGNYEQYF.

This CDR3 is CATSRVSSATDTQYF. The CDR3, as DNA: TGTGCCACCAGCAGAGTGTCCAGCGCCACAGATACGCAGTATTTT. The chain joins TRBV15 to TRBJ2-3; D unresolved. The CDR3 loop spans 15 amino acids. The germline V gene encodes CDR1 LNHNV and CDR2 YYDKDF (reference sequence). Trimming left V 1 base short and J 2 bases short, with 10 bases between.

J is TRBJ1-5 and V is TRBV4-1; D is undetermined. The CDR3 contains 15 residues. From germline, CDR1 is MGHRA and CDR2 YSYEKL. Trimming left V 0 bases short and J 0 bases short, with 6 bases between. This chain's CDR3 is CASSQDYYSNQPQHF. The CDR3 coding sequence is TGCGCCAGCAGCCAAGATTATTATAGCAATCAGCCCCAGCATTTT.

The chain couples TRBV27 to TRBJ2-7; D not certain. This CDR3 has 15 amino acids. The V gene lost 5 bases and the J gene lost 4 bases, with 18 bases spanning the gap. Per the germline V gene, CDR1 is MNHEY and CDR2 is SMNVEV (reference sequence). The CDR3 reads CASSVATGARYEQYF. The CDR3 DNA follows: TGTGCCAGCAGTGTCGCGACTGGTGCTAGGTACGAGCAGTACTTC.

V gene TRBV19 combines with J gene TRBJ2-7; D unclear. The CDR3 contains 13 residues. The germline V and J ends were trimmed by 5 bases and 2 bases, with 10 bases remaining between them. Per the germline V gene, CDR1 is LNHDA and CDR2 is SQIVND (reference sequence). The CDR3 loop reads CASSPTLAYEQYF. The CDR3 nucleotides are TGTGCCAGTAGTCCCACTCTGGCCTACGAGCAGTACTTC. Together with reference TRBV19 and TRBJ2-7, the CDR3 gives the full variable domain: DGGITQSPKYLFRKEGQNVTLSCEQNLNHDAMYWYRQDPGQGLRLIYYSQIVNDFQKGDIAEGYSVSREKKESFPLTVTSAQKNPTAFYLCASSPTLAYEQYFGPGTRLTVT.

The chain has TRBV30 and TRBJ2-3; TRBD1 or TRBD2 may be the D gene (5 bases each). The germline V gene has CDR1 GTSNPN and CDR2 SVGIG (reference sequence). The CDR3 runs to 15 residues. Trimming cost V 0 bases and J 4 bases, with 14 bases left between them. The CDR3 DNA reads TGTGCCTGGAGTGTATATTCAGGGAGAGCAGATACGCAGTATTTT. Translation: CAWSVYSGRADTQYF.

This chain joins TRBV6-5 and TRBJ2-3; 7 positions match TRBD2. Trimming cost V 2 bases and J 4 bases; bases outside gene matches: 6. Germline V gene lookup returns CDR1 MNHEY and CDR2 SVGAGI. The CDR3 covers 15 residues. In nucleotides, the CDR3 is TGTGCCAGCAGTTACCGTGGGAGGGCCGCAGATACGCAGTATTTT. Translated: CASSYRGRAADTQYF.

The genes are TRBV19 and TRBJ2-7, with D hard to call. Germline assignment: CDR1 LNHDA and CDR2 SQIVND (reference sequence). V was trimmed by 3 bases and J by 0 bases, leaving 6 bases between them. The CDR3 loop spans 13 amino acids. The CDR3 protein is CASSIQDSYEQYF. The CDR3 nucleotides read TGTGCCAGTAGTATTCAGGACTCCTACGAGCAGTACTTC.